Described below is a single T cell receptor (beta chain) sequence and its context. As yet, its antigen is unknown. This sample was included in a study of blood T cells in healthy people across ages. Study results and limitations: Long-lived and aged donors differed, with more naive CD4+ cells and higher diversity in the long-lived.

Peripheral blood was drawn, around 9.5 milliliters per donor. Each sample yielded at least 6 million isolated PBMCs. It was with a sample-barcoded 5' primer and a J-beta primer mix that a second PCR of roughly 6 to 11 cycles was run. With 12 random nucleotides, a template-switch adaptor tagged each individual cDNA molecule. TCRdb analysed the 5' RACE reads with MiXCR anew, one entry per CDR3 protein. The sample gives around 650,000 distinct CDR3 sequences, approximately 30% of which show up once; 15% is in the top ten. Germline V gives CDR1 SGHTA, CDR2 FQGNSA. The V end lost 4 bases, the J end lost 3 bases, and 6 bases lay between the germline ends. This CDR3 is 12 amino acids long.

The chain recombines TRBV7-2 with TRBJ1-2; D unclear. This TCR was sampled from a woman over 75 in good health. Sequencing was done on a sample of blood. CDR3 residues: CASSSQYYGYTF. In DNA form, the CDR3 reads TGTGCCAGCAGCTCTCAATACTATGGCTACACCTTC.